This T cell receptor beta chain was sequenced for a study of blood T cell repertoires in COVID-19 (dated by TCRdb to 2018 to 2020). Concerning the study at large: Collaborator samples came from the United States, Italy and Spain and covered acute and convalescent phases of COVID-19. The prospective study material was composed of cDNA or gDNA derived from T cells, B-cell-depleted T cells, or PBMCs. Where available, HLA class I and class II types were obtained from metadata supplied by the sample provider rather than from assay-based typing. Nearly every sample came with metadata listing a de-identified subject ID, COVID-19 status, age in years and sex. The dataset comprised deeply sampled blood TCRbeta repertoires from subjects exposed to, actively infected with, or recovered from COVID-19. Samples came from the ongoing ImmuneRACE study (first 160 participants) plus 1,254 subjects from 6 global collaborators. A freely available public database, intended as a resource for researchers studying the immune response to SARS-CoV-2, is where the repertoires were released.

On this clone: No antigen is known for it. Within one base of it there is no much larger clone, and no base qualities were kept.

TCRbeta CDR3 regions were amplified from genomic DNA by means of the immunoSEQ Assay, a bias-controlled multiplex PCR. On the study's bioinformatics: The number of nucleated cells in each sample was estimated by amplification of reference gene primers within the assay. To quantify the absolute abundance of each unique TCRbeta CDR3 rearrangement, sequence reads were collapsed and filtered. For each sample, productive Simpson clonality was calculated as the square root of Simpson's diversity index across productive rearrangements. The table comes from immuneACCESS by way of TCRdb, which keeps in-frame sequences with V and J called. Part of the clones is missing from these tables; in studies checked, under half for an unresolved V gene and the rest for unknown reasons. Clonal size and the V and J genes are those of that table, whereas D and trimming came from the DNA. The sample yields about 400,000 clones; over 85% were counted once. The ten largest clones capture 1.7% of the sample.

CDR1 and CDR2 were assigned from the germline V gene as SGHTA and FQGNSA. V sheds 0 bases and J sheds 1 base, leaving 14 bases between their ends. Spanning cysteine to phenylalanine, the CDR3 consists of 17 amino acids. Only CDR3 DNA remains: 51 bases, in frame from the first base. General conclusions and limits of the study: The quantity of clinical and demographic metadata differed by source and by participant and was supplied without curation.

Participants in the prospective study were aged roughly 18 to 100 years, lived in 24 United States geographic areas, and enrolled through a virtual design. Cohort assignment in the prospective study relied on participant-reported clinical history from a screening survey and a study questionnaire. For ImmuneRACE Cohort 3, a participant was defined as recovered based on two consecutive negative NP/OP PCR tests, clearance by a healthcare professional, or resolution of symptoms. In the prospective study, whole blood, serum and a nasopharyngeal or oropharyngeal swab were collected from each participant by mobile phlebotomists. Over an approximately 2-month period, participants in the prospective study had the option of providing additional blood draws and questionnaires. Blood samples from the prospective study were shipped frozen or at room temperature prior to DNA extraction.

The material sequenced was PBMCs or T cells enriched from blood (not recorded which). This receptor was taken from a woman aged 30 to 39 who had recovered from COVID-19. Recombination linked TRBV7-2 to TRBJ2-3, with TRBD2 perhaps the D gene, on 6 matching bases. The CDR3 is CASSLAGTGEGTDTQYF. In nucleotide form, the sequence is TGTGCCAGCAGCTTAGCTGGAACGGGAGAGGGCACAGATACGCAGTATTTT.